This T cell receptor beta chain was retrieved from a study of CD8+ T cells in alopecia areata. Study details: The duration of tofacitinib was 6 to 18 months, with 6 months off drug afterward.

Alopecia areata patients provided lesional scalp punch biopsies and peripheral blood. CD4+ and CD8+ T cells were sorted from PBMCs stained for CD3, CD4 and CD8. Sequencing used cDNA as its template, made by extracting RNA and reverse transcribing it. Some clones are missing from TCRdb's copy, which holds only in-frame ones; the method was immunoSEQ multiplex PCR. Among about 190,000 clones listed, around 50% were seen once. In this sample, this clone turned up once. Other DNA sequences in this sample translate to the same CDR3. Trimming cost V 6 bases and J 4 bases, with 9 bases left between them. This CDR3 is 11 amino acids long. Germline assignment: CDR1 DFQATT and CDR2 SNEGSKA (reference sequence).

The sequence derives from a human donor with alopecia areata. The rearrangement joins TRBV20-1 to TRBJ2-5; D uncertain. The source was CD4+ T cells sorted from blood, collected at week 0. This CDR3 is CSARVRETQYF. The DNA of the CDR3 is TGCAGTGCACGGGTCAGAGAGACCCAGTACTTC.